The subject of this entry is one T cell receptor (beta chain). The record originates from a study of blood T cell repertoires in COVID-19. V lost 3 bases to trimming and J lost 0 bases; unmatched junction nucleotides: 16. The CDR3 has 19 residues. Germline lookup yields CDR1 MNHNS and CDR2 SASEGT. Per the original data handling: Researchers report that nucleated cell counts were estimated from reference gene primer amplification. The protocol was immunoSEQ multiplex PCR, while the TCRdb copy is restricted to in-frame clones and leaves out a portion. V and J calls and clone size are given by that table; D and trimming were obtained from the DNA. Of 81,000 or so clones listed, over 80% were seen once; the top ten hold approximately 6%.

The rearrangement links TRBV6-1 to TRBJ2-7; 8 positions agree with TRBD2. The sequenced material came from peripheral blood. The TCR comes from a woman aged 60-75 years with active COVID-19. CDR3 sequence reads: CASSDNSGGLGRSSYEQYF. The CDR3, as DNA: TGTGCCAGCAGTGATAATTCGGGGGGGCTGGGCCGGAGCTCCTACGAGCAGTACTTC.